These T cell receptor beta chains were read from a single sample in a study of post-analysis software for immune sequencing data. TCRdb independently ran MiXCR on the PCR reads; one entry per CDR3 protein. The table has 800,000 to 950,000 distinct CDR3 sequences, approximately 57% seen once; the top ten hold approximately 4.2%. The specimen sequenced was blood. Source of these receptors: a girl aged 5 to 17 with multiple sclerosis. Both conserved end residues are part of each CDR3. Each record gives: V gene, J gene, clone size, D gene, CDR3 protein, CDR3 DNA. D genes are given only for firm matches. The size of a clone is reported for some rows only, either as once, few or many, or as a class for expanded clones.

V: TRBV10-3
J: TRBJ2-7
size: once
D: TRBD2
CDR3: CAISAVAGGYEQYF
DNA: TGTGCCATCAGTGCGGTAGCGGGAGGCTACGAGCAGTACTTC

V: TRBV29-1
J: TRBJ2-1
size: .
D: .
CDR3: CSVPLTGGRPYNEQFF
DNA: TGCAGCGTCCCACTGACCGGGGGGCGCCCCTACAATGAGCAGTTCTTC

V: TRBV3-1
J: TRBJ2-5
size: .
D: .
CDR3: CASSQYNRIQETQYF
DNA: TGTGCCAGCAGCCAATACAACAGGATCCAAGAGACCCAGTACTTC

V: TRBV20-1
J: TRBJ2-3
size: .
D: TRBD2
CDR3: CSAFNRRAGYTDTQYF
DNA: TGCAGTGCTTTTAACCGTAGAGCGGGATACACAGATACGCAGTATTTT

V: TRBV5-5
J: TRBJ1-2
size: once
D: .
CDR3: CASSPWTDSNYGYTF
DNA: TGTGCCAGCAGCCCCTGGACAGATTCTAACTATGGCTACACCTTC

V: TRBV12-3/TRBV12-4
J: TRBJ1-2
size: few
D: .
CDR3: CASRRTGNYGYTF
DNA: TGTGCCAGCAGGCGCACAGGGAACTATGGCTACACCTTC

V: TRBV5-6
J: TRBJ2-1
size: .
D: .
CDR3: CASSVNRREQFF
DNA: TGTGCCAGCAGCGTCAACAGGAGAGAGCAGTTCTTC

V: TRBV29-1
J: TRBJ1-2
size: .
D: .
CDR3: CSVDSRDDYGYTF
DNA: TGCAGCGTTGATTCCCGGGACGACTATGGCTACACCTTC

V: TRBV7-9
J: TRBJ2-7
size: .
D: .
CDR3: CASSLEVSPYEQYF
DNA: TGTGCCAGCAGCTTAGAAGTCAGCCCCTACGAGCAGTACTTC

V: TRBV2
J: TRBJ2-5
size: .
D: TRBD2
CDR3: CASSDAPAGGGETQYF
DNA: TGTGCCAGCAGTGACGCCCCAGCGGGGGGAGGAGAGACCCAGTACTTC

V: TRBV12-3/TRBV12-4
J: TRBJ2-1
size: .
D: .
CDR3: CAIRRRDTAYNEQFF
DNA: TGTGCCATTAGGAGGAGGGATACGGCCTACAATGAGCAGTTCTTT

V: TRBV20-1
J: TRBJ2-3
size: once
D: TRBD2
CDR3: CSPTSASTDTQYF
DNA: TGCAGTCCGACTAGCGCTAGCACAGATACGCAGTATTTT

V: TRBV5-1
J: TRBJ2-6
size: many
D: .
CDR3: CASSLGYSGANVLTF
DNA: TGCGCCAGCAGCTTGGGGTATTCTGGGGCCAACGTCCTGACTTTC

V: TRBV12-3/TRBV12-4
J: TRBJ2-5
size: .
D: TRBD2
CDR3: CASRLYGRAGETQYF
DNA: TGTGCCAGCAGACTGTACGGGAGGGCAGGAGAGACCCAGTACTTC

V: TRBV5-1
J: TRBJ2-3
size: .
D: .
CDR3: CASSLGSRTDTQYF
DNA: TGCGCCAGCAGCTTGGGCAGCCGCACAGATACGCAGTATTTT

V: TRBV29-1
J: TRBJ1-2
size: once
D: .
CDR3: CSVEEGGYTF
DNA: TGCAGCGTTGAAGAGGGAGGCTACACCTTC

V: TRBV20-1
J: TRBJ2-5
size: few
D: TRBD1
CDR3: CSAARTGSEETQYF
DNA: TGCAGTGCTGCAAGGACAGGGTCGGAAGAGACCCAGTACTTC

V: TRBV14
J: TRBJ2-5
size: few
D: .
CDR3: CASSQGVKETQYF
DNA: TGTGCCAGCAGCCAAGGAGTTAAGGAGACCCAGTACTTC

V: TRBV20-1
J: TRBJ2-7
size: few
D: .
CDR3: CSASGTASSYEQYF
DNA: TGCAGTGCTTCCGGGACCGCGAGCTCCTACGAGCAGTACTTC

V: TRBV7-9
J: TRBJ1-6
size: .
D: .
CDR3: CASSKGGAQYNSPLHF
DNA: TGTGCCAGCAGCAAGGGGGGGGCGCAGTATAATTCACCCCTCCACTTT

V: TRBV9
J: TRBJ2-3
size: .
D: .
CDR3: CASSVQAADTQYF
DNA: TGTGCCAGCAGCGTACAGGCGGCAGATACGCAGTATTTT

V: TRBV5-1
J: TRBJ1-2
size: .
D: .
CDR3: CASSFSGTIYGYTF
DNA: TGCGCCAGCAGCTTTTCAGGAACCATCTATGGCTACACCTTC

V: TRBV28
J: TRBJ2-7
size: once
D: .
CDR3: CASQTPVSYEQYF
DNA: TGTGCCAGCCAAACCCCCGTAAGTTACGAGCAGTACTTC

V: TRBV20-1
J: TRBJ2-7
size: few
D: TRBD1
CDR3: CSATGTVPYEQYF
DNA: TGCAGTGCAACCGGGACAGTCCCCTACGAGCAGTACTTC

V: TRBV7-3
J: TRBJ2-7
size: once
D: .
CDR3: CASSPHGTAGLGEQYF
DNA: TGTGCCAGCAGCCCACATGGGACGGCCGGCCTTGGCGAGCAGTACTTC

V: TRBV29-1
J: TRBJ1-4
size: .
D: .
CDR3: CSVTRRGRGEKLFF
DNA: TGCAGCGTGACCCGGAGGGGCCGGGGAGAAAAACTGTTTTTT

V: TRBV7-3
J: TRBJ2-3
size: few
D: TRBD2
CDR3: CASSLNVLAGEADTQYF
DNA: TGTGCCAGCAGCTTAAACGTCCTAGCGGGAGAGGCAGATACGCAGTATTTT

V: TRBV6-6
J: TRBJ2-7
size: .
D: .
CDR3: CASSHGETGKRDYEQYF
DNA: TGTGCCAGCAGCCACGGCGAAACAGGAAAGAGGGATTACGAGCAGTACTTC

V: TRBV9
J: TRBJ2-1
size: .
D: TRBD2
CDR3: CASSVVSLAGVREQFF
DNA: TGTGCCAGCAGCGTAGTAAGTCTAGCGGGAGTTAGGGAGCAGTTCTTC

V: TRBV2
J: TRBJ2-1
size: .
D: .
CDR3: CASSSMDRGSSGNEQFF
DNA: TGTGCCAGCAGTTCAATGGACCGTGGCTCAAGCGGAAATGAGCAGTTCTTC

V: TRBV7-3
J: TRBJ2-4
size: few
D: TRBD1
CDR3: CASSLWVGQGANIQYF
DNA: TGTGCCAGCAGCTTATGGGTGGGTCAGGGGGCAAACATTCAGTACTTC

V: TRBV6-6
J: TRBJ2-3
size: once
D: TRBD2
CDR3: CASTPGGRANTQYF
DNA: TGTGCCAGCACCCCAGGCGGGAGGGCAAATACGCAGTATTTT

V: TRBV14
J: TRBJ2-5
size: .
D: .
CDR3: CASSQAGPEGTQYF
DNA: TGTGCCAGCAGCCAAGCGGGACCCGAAGGGACCCAGTACTTC

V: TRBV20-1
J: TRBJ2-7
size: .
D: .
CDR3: CSARVLVLADLSYEQYF
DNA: TGCAGTGCCAGGGTCCTAGTATTAGCGGATCTCTCCTACGAGCAGTACTTC

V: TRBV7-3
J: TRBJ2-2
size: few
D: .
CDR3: CASSSKVSGYTGELFF
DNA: TGTGCCAGCAGCTCAAAAGTGAGCGGCTACACCGGGGAGCTGTTTTTT

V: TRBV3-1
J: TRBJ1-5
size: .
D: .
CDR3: CASSQDGTGAGMSQPQHF
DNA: TGTGCCAGCAGCCAAGACGGGACGGGGGCAGGGATGAGTCAGCCCCAGCATTTT

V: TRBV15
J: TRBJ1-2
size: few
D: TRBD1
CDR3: CATSRSGTGGVGYTF
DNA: TGTGCCACCAGCAGATCCGGGACAGGAGGGGTGGGCTACACCTTC

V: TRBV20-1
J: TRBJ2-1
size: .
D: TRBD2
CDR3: CSAIPGLAGTYNEQFF
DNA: TGCAGTGCCATACCGGGACTAGCGGGGACCTACAATGAGCAGTTCTTC

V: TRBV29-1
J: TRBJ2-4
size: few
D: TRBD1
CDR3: CSVEDKTGGPKNIQYF
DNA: TGCAGCGTTGAAGATAAAACAGGGGGACCCAAAAACATTCAGTACTTC

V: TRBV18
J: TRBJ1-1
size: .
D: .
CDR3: CASSTKPNTEAFF
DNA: TGTGCCAGCTCAACTAAGCCGAACACTGAAGCTTTCTTT

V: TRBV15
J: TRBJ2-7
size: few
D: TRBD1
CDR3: CATSRGQGPEQYF
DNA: TGTGCCACCAGCAGAGGACAGGGCCCCGAGCAGTACTTC

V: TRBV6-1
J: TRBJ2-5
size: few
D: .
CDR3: CASPTGRDRETQYF
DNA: TGTGCTTCTCCGACCGGGCGGGATCGGGAGACCCAGTACTTC

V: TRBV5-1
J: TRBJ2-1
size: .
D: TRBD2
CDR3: CASSVGTSASNEQFF
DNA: TGCGCCAGCAGCGTAGGGACTAGCGCCAGTAATGAGCAGTTCTTC

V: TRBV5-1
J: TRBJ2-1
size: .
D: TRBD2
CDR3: CASSPVAGGPIGVYNEQFF
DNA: TGCGCCAGCAGCCCGGTAGCGGGAGGGCCGATAGGTGTTTACAATGAGCAGTTCTTC

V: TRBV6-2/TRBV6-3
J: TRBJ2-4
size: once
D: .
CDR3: CTSSPQGVAKNIQYF
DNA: TGTACCAGCAGTCCCCAGGGAGTAGCCAAAAACATTCAGTACTTC

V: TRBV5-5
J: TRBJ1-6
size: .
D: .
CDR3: CASSWWTENSPLHF
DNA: TGTGCCAGCAGCTGGTGGACAGAGAATTCACCCCTCCACTTT